A single T cell receptor (beta chain) is shown here with its context. Its antigen remains unknown. Among the patients, aged 18 to 65, hyperthyroidism was newly diagnosed and had lasted under 2 months. Orbital computed tomography and thyroid ultrasound, together with serum TRAb and thyroxine and clinical symptoms, were used for diagnoses. Germline lookup yields CDR1 SEHNR and CDR2 FQNEAQ (reference sequence). This CDR3 is built from 14 residues. The germline V and J ends were trimmed by 5 bases and 7 bases, with 14 bases remaining between them. The sample is drawn from a study of T cells in Graves' hyperthyroidism and ophthalmopathy. The study, taken as a whole, reports: Most thyroid clonotypes with frequency above 0.001 were detected in blood.

RNA transcripts yielded amplified TCR beta CDR3 regions. HTBI primers were employed in a first-round RT-PCR of the TCR CDR3. TCRdb reprocessed the multiplex PCR reads with MiXCR, giving one entry per CDR3 protein. The sample records about 350,000 distinct CDR3 sequences, approximately 15% being singletons. The source is a woman aged 25 to 39 with Graves' hyperthyroidism. Sequenced sample: blood. V usage is TRBV7-9 and J usage is TRBJ1-4; maybe TRBD1 (5 bases). CDR3 nucleotides: TGTGCCAGCAGCGACAGAGGGGTCGCTGAAAAACTGTTTTTT. Translated, it gives CASSDRGVAEKLFF.